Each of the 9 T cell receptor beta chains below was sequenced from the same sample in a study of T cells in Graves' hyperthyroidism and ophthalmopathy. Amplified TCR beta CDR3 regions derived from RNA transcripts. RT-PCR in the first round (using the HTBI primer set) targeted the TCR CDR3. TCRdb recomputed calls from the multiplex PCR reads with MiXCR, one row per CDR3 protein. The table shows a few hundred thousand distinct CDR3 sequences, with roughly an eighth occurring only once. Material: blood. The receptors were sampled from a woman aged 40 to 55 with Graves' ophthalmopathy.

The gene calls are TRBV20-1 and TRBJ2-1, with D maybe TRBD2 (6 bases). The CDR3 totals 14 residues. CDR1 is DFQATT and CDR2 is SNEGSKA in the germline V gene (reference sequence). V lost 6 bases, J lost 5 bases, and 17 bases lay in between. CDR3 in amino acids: CSALTGVRHNEQFF. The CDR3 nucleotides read TGCAGTGCCCTTACGGGGGTGCGGCACAATGAGCAGTTCTTC.

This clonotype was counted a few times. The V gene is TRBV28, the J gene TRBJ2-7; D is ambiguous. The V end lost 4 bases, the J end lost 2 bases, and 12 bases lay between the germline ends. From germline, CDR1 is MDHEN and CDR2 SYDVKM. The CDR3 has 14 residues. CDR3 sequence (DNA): TGTGCCAGCAGTTCGCCGCCCAATCCCTACGAGCAGTACTTC. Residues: CASSSPPNPYEQYF. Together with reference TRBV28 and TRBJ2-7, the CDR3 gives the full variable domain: DVKVTQSSRYLVKRTGEKVFLECVQDMDHENMFWYRQDPGLGLRLIYFSYDVKMKEKGDIPEGYSVSREKKERFSLILESASTNQTSMYLCASSSPPNPYEQYFGPGTRLTVT.

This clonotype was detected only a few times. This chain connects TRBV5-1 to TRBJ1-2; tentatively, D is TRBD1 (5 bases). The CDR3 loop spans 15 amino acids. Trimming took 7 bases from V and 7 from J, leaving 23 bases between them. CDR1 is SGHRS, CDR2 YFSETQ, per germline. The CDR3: CASRNSAGMVGGYTF. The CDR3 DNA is TGCGCCAGCCGAAATTCAGCAGGGATGGTGGGTGGCTACACCTTC.

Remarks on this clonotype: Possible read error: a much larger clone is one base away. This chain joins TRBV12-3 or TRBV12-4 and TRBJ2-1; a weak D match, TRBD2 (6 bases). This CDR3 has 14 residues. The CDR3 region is CAGSGDSHVGEQFF. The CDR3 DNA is TGTGCCGGCAGTGGGGACTCGCACGTCGGTGAGCAGTTCTTC.

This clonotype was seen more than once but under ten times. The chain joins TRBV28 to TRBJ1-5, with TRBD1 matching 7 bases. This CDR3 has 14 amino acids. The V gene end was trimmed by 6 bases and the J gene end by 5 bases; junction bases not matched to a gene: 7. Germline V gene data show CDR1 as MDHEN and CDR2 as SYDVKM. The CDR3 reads CASRQQGSHQPQHF. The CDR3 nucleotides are TGTGCCAGCAGGCAACAGGGGAGCCATCAGCCCCAGCATTTT.

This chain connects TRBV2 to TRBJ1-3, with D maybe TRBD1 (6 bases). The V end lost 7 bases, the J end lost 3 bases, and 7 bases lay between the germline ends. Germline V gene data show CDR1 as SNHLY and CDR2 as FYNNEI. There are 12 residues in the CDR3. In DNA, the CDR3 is TGTGCCAGCAAACAGGGTGGAAACACCATATATTTT. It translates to CASKQGGNTIYF.

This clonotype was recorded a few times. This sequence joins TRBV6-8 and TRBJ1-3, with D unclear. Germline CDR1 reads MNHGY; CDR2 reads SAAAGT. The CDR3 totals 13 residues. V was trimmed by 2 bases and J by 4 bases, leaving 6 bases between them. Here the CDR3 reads CASSYPRGNTIYF. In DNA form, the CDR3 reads TGTGCCAGCAGTTACCCCCGCGGAAACACCATATATTTT.

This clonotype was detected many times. The CDR3 here is CASRRLGQADTEAFF. For the CDR3, the DNA is TGTGCCAGCAGGCGTTTGGGGCAGGCCGACACTGAAGCTTTCTTT. V and J are TRBV7-8 and TRBJ1-1; weak D call: TRBD1 (5 bases). Trimming removed 6 bases from V and 3 bases from J, with 17 bases in between. There are 15 residues in the CDR3. Germline V CDR1 and CDR2: SGHVS, FQNEAQ.

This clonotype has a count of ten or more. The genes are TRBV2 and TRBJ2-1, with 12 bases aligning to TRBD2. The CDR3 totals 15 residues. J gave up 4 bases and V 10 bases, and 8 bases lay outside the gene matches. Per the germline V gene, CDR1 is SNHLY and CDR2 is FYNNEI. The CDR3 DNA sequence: TGTGCCAACCGTAGACTAGCGGGGGAATACAATGAGCAGTTCTTC. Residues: CANRRLAGEYNEQFF.